This is a list of T cell receptor beta chains from one sample in a study of cytomegalovirus exposure and HLA in healthy donors. Some clones are missing from TCRdb's copy, which holds only in-frame ones; the method was immunoSEQ multiplex PCR. The sample lists 160,000 or so clones, around 82% seen once, with around 0.93% in the top ten. The sequencing sample was made of PBMCs. All receptors come from a man aged 25 to 45 in good health and CMV-seronegative. The CDR3 runs from the conserved cysteine through the conserved F or W.

v_gene	len	j_gene	CDR3aa
TRBV6-5	15	TRBJ1-6	CASRVNRDSNSPLHF
TRBV27	18	TRBJ2-3	CASSFLSHRDRGRDTQYF
TRBV28	14	.	CASSALLSSYEQYF
TRBV15	14	TRBJ1-4	CATRRDRLNEKLFF
TRBV7-8	15	TRBJ1-1	CASSTPTGADTEAFF
TRBV5-6	16	TRBJ2-7	CASSHPKDGADYEQYF
TRBV12-5	16	TRBJ1-2	CASGLRQGPLNYGYTF
TRBV13	14	TRBJ2-4	CASSLGDSKNIQYF
TRBV4-3	17	TRBJ2-3	CASSQDWLAPSTDTQYF
TRBV2	16	TRBJ1-1	CASSEQGDRGRAEAFF
TRBV11-3	14	TRBJ2-5	CASSLGGSWETQYF
TRBV6-1	15	TRBJ1-2	CASSLASTGGAGYTF
TRBV5-1	14	TRBJ2-5	CASSAQGAGETQYF
TRBV5-6	15	TRBJ1-2	CASSSYTGSLWGYTF
TRBV10-1	15	TRBJ2-5	CASSQAGGPGETQYF
TRBV6-1	13	TRBJ1-2	CASSKQGNYGYTF
TRBV2	16	TRBJ2-5	CASSEVRSGVQETQYF
TRBV10-1	17	TRBJ2-2	CASSESPQGAKTGELFF
TRBV11-3	14	TRBJ1-2	CASSLGGQLGGYTF
TRBV19	16	TRBJ1-4	CASSLLTGRANEKLFF
TRBV6-1	16	TRBJ1-3	CASSEVQDYSGNTIYF
TRBV5-6	17	TRBJ1-1	CASSLIGWDKEHTEAFF
TRBV4-2	16	TRBJ2-5	CASSQGGGGLQETQYF